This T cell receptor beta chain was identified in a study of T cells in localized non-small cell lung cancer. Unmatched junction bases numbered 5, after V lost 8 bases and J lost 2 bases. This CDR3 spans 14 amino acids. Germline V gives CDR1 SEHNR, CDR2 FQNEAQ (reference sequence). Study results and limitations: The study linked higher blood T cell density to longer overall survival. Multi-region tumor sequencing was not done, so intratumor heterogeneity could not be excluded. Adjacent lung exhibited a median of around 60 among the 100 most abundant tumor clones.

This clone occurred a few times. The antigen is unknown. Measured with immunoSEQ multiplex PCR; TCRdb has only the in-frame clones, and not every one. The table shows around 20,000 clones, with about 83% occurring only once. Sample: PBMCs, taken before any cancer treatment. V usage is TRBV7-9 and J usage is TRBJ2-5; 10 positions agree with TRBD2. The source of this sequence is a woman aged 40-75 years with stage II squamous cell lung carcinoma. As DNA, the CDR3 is TGTGCCAGCGGGAGCGGGAGGGTTCAAGAGACCCAGTACTTC. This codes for CASGSGRVQETQYF.